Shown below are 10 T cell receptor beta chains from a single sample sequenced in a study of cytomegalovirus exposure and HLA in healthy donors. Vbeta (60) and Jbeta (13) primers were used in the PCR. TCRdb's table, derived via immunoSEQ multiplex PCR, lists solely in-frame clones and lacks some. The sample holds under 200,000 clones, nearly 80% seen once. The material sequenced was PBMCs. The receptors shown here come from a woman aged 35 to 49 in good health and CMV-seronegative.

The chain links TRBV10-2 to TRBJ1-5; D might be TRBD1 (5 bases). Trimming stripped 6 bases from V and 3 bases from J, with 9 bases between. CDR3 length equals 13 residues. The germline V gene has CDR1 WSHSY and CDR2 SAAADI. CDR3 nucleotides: TGCGCCAGCAGCGGACAAAACAATCAGCCCCAGCATTTT. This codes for CASSGQNNQPQHF.

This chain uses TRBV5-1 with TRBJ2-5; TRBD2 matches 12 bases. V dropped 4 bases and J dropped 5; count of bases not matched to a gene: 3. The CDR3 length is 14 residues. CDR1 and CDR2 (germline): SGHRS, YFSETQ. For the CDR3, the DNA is TGCGCCAGCAGCGTCGGACTAGCGGGGGAGACCCAGTACTTC. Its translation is CASSVGLAGETQYF.

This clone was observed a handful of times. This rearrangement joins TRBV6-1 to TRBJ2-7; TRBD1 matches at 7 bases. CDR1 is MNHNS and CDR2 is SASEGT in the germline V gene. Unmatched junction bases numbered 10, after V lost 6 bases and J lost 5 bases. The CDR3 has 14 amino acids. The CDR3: CASRIEAGGHEQYF. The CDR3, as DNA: TGTGCCAGCAGGATCGAGGCAGGGGGTCACGAGCAGTACTTC.

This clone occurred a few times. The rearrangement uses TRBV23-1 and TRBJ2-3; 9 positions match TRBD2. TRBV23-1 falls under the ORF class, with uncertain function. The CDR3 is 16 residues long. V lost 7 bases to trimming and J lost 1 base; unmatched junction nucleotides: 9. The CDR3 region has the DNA TGCGCCAGCACCCGACACCGCGGGGGGGGCACAGATACGCAGTATTTT. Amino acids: CASTRHRGGGTDTQYF.

CDR3 sequence: CASSSRQPEKLFF. The CDR3 region has the DNA TGTGCCAGCAGCTCGCGACAGCCCGAAAAACTGTTTTTT. This chain links TRBV7-9 with TRBJ1-4, with D perhaps TRBD1 (5 bases). The CDR3 is 13 amino acids. Germline CDR1 and CDR2: SEHNR and FQNEAQ (reference sequence). Trimming took 4 bases from V and 8 from J, leaving 11 bases between them.

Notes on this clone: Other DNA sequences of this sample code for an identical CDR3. CDR3 bases: TGTGCCAGCGGGGGGGGAAACACTGAAGCTTTCTTT. As protein: CASGGGNTEAFF. The chain employs TRBV6-1 and TRBJ1-1, with D possibly matching TRBD1 (5 bases). This CDR3 has 12 residues. From germline, CDR1 is MNHNS and CDR2 SASEGT. V was cut by 8 bases and J by 2 bases, with 9 bases left in between.

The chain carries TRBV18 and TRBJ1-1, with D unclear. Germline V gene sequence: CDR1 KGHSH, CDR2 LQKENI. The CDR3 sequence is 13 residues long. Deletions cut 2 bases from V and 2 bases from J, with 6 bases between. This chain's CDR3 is CASSPGGNTEAFF. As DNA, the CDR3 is TGTGCCAGCTCACCAGGAGGTAACACTGAAGCTTTCTTT.

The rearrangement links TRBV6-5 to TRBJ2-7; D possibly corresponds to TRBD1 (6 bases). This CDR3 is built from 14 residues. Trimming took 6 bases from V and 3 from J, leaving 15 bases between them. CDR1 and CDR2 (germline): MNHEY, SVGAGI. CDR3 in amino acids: CASRETGQNYEQYF. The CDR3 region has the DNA TGTGCCAGCAGGGAGACGGGACAAAACTACGAGCAGTACTTC.

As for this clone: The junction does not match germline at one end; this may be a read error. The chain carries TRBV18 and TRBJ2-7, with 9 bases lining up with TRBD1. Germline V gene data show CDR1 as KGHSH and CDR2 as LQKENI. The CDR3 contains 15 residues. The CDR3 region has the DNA TGTGCCAGCTCAACACCGGGACAGGGATCCTACGAGCAGTACTTC. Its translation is CASSTPGQGSYEQYF.

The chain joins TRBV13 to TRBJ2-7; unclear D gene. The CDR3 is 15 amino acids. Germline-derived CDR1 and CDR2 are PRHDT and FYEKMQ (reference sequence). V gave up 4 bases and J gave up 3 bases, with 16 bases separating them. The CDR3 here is CASSSGFVPGYEQYF. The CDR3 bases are TGTGCCAGCAGCTCGGGTTTTGTCCCCGGCTACGAGCAGTACTTC. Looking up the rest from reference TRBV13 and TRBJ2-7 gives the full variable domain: AAGVIQSPRHLIKEKRETATLKCYPIPRHDTVYWYQQGPGQDPQFLISFYEKMQSDKGSIPDRFSAQQFSDYHSELNMSSLELGDSALYFCASSSGFVPGYEQYFGPGTRLTVT.